Below, one T cell receptor beta chain is given with its context. Its antigen is still unknown. The sample holds no much larger clone one base away, and base qualities are not on file. Using the deep immunoSEQ assay, multiplex PCR amplified TCR CDR3 regions from genomic DNA. Extracted genomic DNA from each cell subset was spread evenly across all wells of several immunoSEQ 96-well plates, with each plate serving as a replicate. For sorted subsets, each replicate PCR was loaded with 200 ng genomic DNA, equivalent to roughly 30,000 T cell genomes. The purified libraries were quantified using a Qubit 3.0 fluorometer, sized with a Bioanalyzer 2100, and then quantified again using the KAPA Library Quantification kit. Each immunoSEQ 96-well plate was sequenced on its own single-read 150-cycle Illumina NextSeq 550 flow cell. Regarding the original processing steps: Because the immunoSEQ output included only junctional sequences and no quality scores, the filtering could not be the same as the filtering used for full-length reads. To assign V/J genes and CDR3, sequences were annotated against IMGT germline references using PyIR, a Python wrapper for IgBLAST v1.9. Reads were filtered out if the reads had weak V/J assignments (E-value above 1e-6), no CDR3, stop codons, out-of-frame junctions, or ambiguous translated residues. V3J clonotypes were defined as sequences sharing the same inferred V gene, J gene, and CDR3 amino acid sequence. To compute the percentage overlap between repertoires, the number of shared unique clonotypes was divided by the size of the smaller repertoire. Repertoire richness was assessed with RTK rarefaction, the Chao1 estimator, and Recon v2.1 estimates of unobserved clonotypes. OLGA was used to compute generation probabilities for all TCRbeta clonotypes that the gDNA method yielded from several donors. TCRdb carries this immuneACCESS record with in-frame sequences only. Its versions omit some clonotypes, under half of them owing to an unresolved V gene in the studies checked, with the rest unexplained. V and J calls and clone size are copied from that table; D and trimming were computed from the DNA. The sample table holds roughly 380,000 clones, of which about 97% were seen once. Together, the top ten hold around 0.32% of the sample.

Trimming costs V 2 bases and J 0 bases, and their ends lie 5 bases apart. Its CDR3 holds 14 amino acids, cysteine through phenylalanine. The retained sequence is limited to the CDR3, 42 bases, with the frame set at the first base. CDR1 and CDR2, looked up from the germline V gene, are LGHNA and YNFKEQ. This sample is drawn from a study of shared clonotypes between healthy human individuals (dated by TCRdb to 2018 to 2020). Background for the entire study: A couple of women and a few men aged 18 to 49 years were included in the cohort. For each donor, CD4 naive and CD4 memory were each run on three plates, CD8 naive on two plates, and CD8 memory on one plate. Each donor's leukapheresis produced roughly between roughly 0.85 and 9.5 billion PBMCs. Different laboratories and diverse techniques were used to prepare libraries and sequence TCR repertoires, to increase sequencing depth and limit assay-specific biases. To estimate repertoire size and how much clonotype sharing occurs between individuals, the study deeply sequenced the blood TCR repertoires of about five healthy adults. What the study reported, not specific to this receptor: Roughly 5.2% of naive CD4, around 3.6% of naive CD8, 2.3% of memory CD4, and over 0.35% of memory CD8 clonotypes were shared across several donors. Pairwise subsampling led to the expectation that sequencing depth would affect the degree of clonotype sharing among donors. Sampling was restricted to blood, and TCR repertoires in tissue are likely to differ from TCR repertoires in blood. Estimated clonotype richness was generally larger for naive than for memory subsets. Clonotypes shared by all four sorted-subset donors showed higher generation probabilities than non-shared clonotypes. Even with the large sequencing depth, rarefaction of the sorted-subset datasets indicated that sequencing was incomplete. The small number of donors limited the genetic and exposure-history diversity represented.

Donors were healthy HIV-negative adults with no recently reported acute infections or vaccinations. Every donor was a Caucasian adult living in Nashville, Tennessee, USA. The CD8 memory samples were a combination of magnetically selected CD45RO+ cells and CCR7-negative CD45RA+ effector memory (TemRA) cells. Blood was collected by leukapheresis, and PBMCs were isolated by Ficoll-Histopaque density gradient centrifugation and then cryopreserved in liquid nitrogen vapor phase. Purity and quantity of every magnetically sorted T cell population were checked by analytical flow cytometry. From each sorted fraction, genomic DNA was isolated and quantified by UV absorbance on a Nanodrop 2000c.

The sequence came from a man aged 25-40 years in good health. The chain links TRBV4-2 with TRBJ2-1; no D gene is confidently identified. The sample was memory CD8+ T cells sorted from blood. In light of the paper, this sample's cell subset or site label describes: CD45RO+ cells pooled with CCR7-negative TemRA cells. The CDR3 reads as follows: CASSQRHSYNEQFF. The bases read TGTGCCAGCAGCCAAAGGCACTCCTACAATGAGCAGTTCTTC.